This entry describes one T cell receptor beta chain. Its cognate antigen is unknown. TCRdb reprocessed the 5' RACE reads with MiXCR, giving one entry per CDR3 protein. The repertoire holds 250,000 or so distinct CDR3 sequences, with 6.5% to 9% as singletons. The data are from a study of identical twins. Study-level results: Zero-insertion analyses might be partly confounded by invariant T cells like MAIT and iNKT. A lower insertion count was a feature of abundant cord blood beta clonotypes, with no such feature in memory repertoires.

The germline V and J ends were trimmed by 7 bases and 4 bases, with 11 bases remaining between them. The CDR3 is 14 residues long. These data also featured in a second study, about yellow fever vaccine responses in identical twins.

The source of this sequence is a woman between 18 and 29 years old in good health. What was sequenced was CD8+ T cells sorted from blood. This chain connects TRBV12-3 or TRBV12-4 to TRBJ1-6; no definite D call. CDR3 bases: TGTGCCAGCAATACTCTGGGGTATAATTCACCCCTCCACTTT. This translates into CASNTLGYNSPLHF.